These T cell receptor beta chains were read from a single sample in a study of healthy donors' naive CD4 and CD8 T cells. TCRdb processed the reads anew with MiXCR; each CDR3 protein has one entry. The profile covers 200,000 or so distinct CDR3 sequences, with around 74% appearing a single time and 2% to 2.5% taken by the ten largest. The sequencing sample was made of naive CD4+ and CD8+ T cells sorted from blood, pooled from several donors. The receptors derive from a pool of human donors in good health; the sample pools cells from several healthy donors. Both conserved end residues are part of each CDR3. D genes are given only for firm matches. Only some rows state a clone size, as once, few, many or a class for expanded clones.

j_gene	d_gene	abundance	v_gene	CDR3aa	CDR3nt
TRBJ2-1	-	-	TRBV10-3	CAISESVADNEQFF	TGTGCCATCAGTGAGTCGGTAGCGGACAATGAGCAGTTCTTC
TRBJ2-5	-	-	TRBV15	CATSRVDGLQETQYF	TGTGCCACCAGCAGAGTCGACGGTCTCCAAGAGACCCAGTACTTC
TRBJ1-1	-	-	TRBV29-1	CSAVGGMNTEAFF	TGCAGCGCTGTGGGGGGTATGAACACTGAAGCTTTCTTT
TRBJ1-5	-	-	TRBV12-3/TRBV12-4	CASSPDGPGNQPQHF	TGTGCCAGCAGCCCTGATGGGCCGGGCAATCAGCCCCAGCATTTT
TRBJ2-5	-	-	TRBV6-5	CASSSRRVQYF	TGTGCCAGCAGTTCCCGCCGAGTCCAGTACTTC
TRBJ2-1	-	-	TRBV19	CASSLRGGSTRVNEQFF	TGTGCCAGTTCCCTTAGAGGGGGGAGTACGCGAGTCAATGAGCAGTTCTTC
TRBJ1-2	-	-	TRBV6-2/TRBV6-3	CATLTIIGANYGYTF	TGTGCCACACTAACTATAATCGGTGCTAACTATGGCTACACCTTC
TRBJ2-3	-	few	TRBV18	CASSPGLSTDTQYF	TGTGCCAGCTCACCAGGATTGAGCACAGATACGCAGTATTTT
TRBJ2-7	TRBD2	-	TRBV20-1	CSASQLAGGGEQYF	TGCAGTGCTAGTCAACTAGCGGGAGGGGGCGAGCAGTACTTC
TRBJ2-5	-	once	TRBV30	CAWSVDFFRLKTQYF	TGTGCCTGGAGTGTAGACTTTTTCAGGTTAAAGACCCAGTACTTC
TRBJ1-6	TRBD1	-	TRBV20-1	CSARDRGQGAFAIYNSPLHF	TGCAGTGCTAGAGATCGGGGACAGGGGGCTTTCGCGATCTATAATTCACCCCTCCACTTT
TRBJ2-7	TRBD2	-	TRBV29-1	CSIIGLATYEQYF	TGCAGCATCATTGGACTAGCGACCTACGAGCAGTACTTC
TRBJ2-4	-	-	TRBV6-5	CASSYSDSGDIQYF	TGTGCCAGCAGTTACTCGGACAGTGGGGACATTCAGTACTTC
TRBJ1-4	-	-	TRBV20-1	CSAPQGIGAELFF	TGCAGTGCGCCGCAGGGTATCGGTGCGGAACTGTTTTTT
TRBJ1-1	-	-	TRBV29-1	CSGTRDQITEAFF	TGCAGCGGCACCCGTGATCAGATCACTGAAGCTTTCTTT
TRBJ2-3	-	-	TRBV6-5	CASSYSTRGAQYF	TGTGCCAGCAGTTACTCGACCAGAGGTGCGCAGTATTTT
TRBJ2-3	-	-	TRBV11-2	CASSLDWSDTQYF	TGTGCCAGCAGCTTAGATTGGTCAGATACGCAGTATTTT
TRBJ2-7	-	once	TRBV20-1	CSASETQIGYEQYF	TGCAGTGCTAGCGAGACACAGATCGGGTACGAGCAGTACTTC
TRBJ1-5	-	few	TRBV7-2	CASSLFPPDSDSNQPQHF	TGTGCCAGCAGCTTATTCCCGCCCGACAGCGATAGCAATCAGCCCCAGCATTTT